This T cell receptor beta chain comes out of a study of Graves' ophthalmopathy and Graves' hyperthyroidism. About the research overall: Untreated patients at initial diagnosis provided peripheral blood.

This clonotype was picked up many times. Patients with other autoimmune diseases, uncontrolled infections, pregnancy or lactation were excluded. The study amplified TCR beta CDR3 regions using RNA transcripts. In the first round, RT-PCR was carried out with HTBI primers, and a multiplex PCR formed the second round. TCRdb independently ran MiXCR on the multiplex PCR reads; one entry per CDR3 protein. Of about 480,000 distinct CDR3 sequences listed, roughly an eighth are singletons. Germline V CDR1 and CDR2: MDHEN, SYDVKM. Trimming removed 3 bases from V and 6 bases from J, with 11 bases in between. The CDR3 extends over 13 amino acids.

Specimen: blood. The sequence was obtained from a woman in her 30s with Graves' ophthalmopathy. V and J are TRBV28 and TRBJ1-2; D is possibly TRBD1 (5 bases). The DNA of the CDR3 is TGTGCCAGCAGTTTTAAGGGGCGTGATGGCTACACCTTC. It yields the protein CASSFKGRDGYTF.